What follows are 28 T cell receptor beta chains derived from one specimen sequenced in a study of T cells after yellow fever vaccination. MiXCR, applied by TCRdb to the 5' RACE reads, yields one record per CDR3 protein. The sample shows 250,000 to 300,000 distinct CDR3 sequences, 10% to 15% of them seen only once. Material: CD4+ T cells sorted from PBMCs, obtained 45 days after the yellow fever booster vaccination. The receptor source for this set is a man aged 25-45 years who received the YFV17D yellow fever vaccine.

The DNA for the CDR3 is TGCGCCAGCAGCTTGATGTCTTACGCGGGAGGGGACAATGAGCAGTTCTTC. Its translation is CASSLMSYAGGDNEQFF. The chain recombines TRBV5-1 with TRBJ2-1; TRBD2 agrees at 9 bases. This CDR3 spans 17 amino acids. With 1 base clipped from V and 5 bases from J, the junction kept 10 bases outside the gene matches. Germline lookup yields CDR1 SGHRS and CDR2 YFSETQ.

This clonotype was seen only a few times. The rearrangement uses TRBV29-1 and TRBJ2-1; D may be TRBD2 (6 bases). Germline V gene sequence: CDR1 SQVTM, CDR2 ANQGSEA. The CDR3 contains 14 residues. With 8 bases removed from V and 1 base from J, the gap between germline ends came to 15 bases. The CDR3 DNA reads TGCAGCATGACCTCTAGCGCTTCCTACAATGAGCAGTTCTTC. It translates to CSMTSSASYNEQFF.

This clonotype was recorded once. V usage is TRBV7-2 and J usage is TRBJ2-5; no definite D call. Germline CDR1 is SGHTA and CDR2 is FQGNSA. V was cut by 3 bases and J by 4 bases, with 9 bases left in between. This CDR3 is built from 13 residues. Written as DNA, the CDR3 is TGTGCCAGCAGCTTCCTAGGGTCAGAGACCCAGTACTTC. It yields the protein CASSFLGSETQYF. The full variable domain, its missing parts supplied by reference TRBV7-2 and TRBJ2-5, is GAGVSQSPSNKVTEKGKDVELRCDPISGHTALYWYRQSLGQGLEFLIYFQGNSAPDKSGLPSDRFSAERTGGSVSTLTIQRTQQEDSAVYLCASSFLGSETQYFGPGTRLLVL.

This clonotype was picked up a small number of times. The chain has TRBV5-1 and TRBJ2-1; TRBD2 agrees at 8 bases. The CDR3 runs to 18 residues. Per germline, CDR1 SGHRS and CDR2 YFSETQ. The V segment lost 2 bases and the J segment 0 bases; nucleotides outside the gene matches: 10. The CDR3 here is CASSLASGPTNSYNEQFF. For the CDR3, the DNA is TGCGCCAGCAGCTTAGCTAGCGGGCCCACAAACTCCTACAATGAGCAGTTCTTC.

This clonotype was counted between two and nine times. The chain is built from TRBV5-1 and TRBJ2-5, with D tentatively TRBD2 (5 bases). V lost 4 bases, J lost 1 base, and 11 bases lay in between. This CDR3 is 14 amino acids long. Germline-derived CDR1 and CDR2 are SGHRS and YFSETQ. CDR3: CASSPGRAQETQYF. The DNA of the CDR3 is TGCGCCAGCAGCCCGGGAAGAGCCCAAGAGACCCAGTACTTC.

The chain couples TRBV6-1 to TRBJ1-2, with 7 bases that match TRBD1. The V gene end was trimmed by 3 bases and the J gene end by 9 bases; junction bases not matched to a gene: 7. Germline values: CDR1 MNHNS, CDR2 SASEGT. The CDR3 runs to 13 residues. CDR3 sequence (DNA): TGTGCCAGCAGTGACGGAGGGGGCGACCGCTACACCTTC. This translates into CASSDGGGDRYTF.

This clonotype was detected only a few times. V and J are TRBV5-1 and TRBJ2-5; D gene unclear. Germline CDR1 is SGHRS and CDR2 is YFSETQ. CDR3 size: 15 residues. The V end lost 1 base, the J end lost 2 bases, and 12 bases lay between the germline ends. The CDR3: CASSLFARVQETQYF. Here the CDR3 DNA reads TGCGCCAGCAGCTTGTTCGCCAGAGTACAAGAGACCCAGTACTTC.

Only a few counts were recorded for this clonotype. The chain joins TRBV24-1 to TRBJ2-5; 8 bases map to TRBD2. The V gene end was trimmed by 6 bases and the J gene end by 2 bases; junction bases not matched to a gene: 4. CDR1 and CDR2 (germline): KGHDR, SFDVKD. There are 14 residues in the CDR3. The CDR3 DNA reads TGTGCCACCAGTAAGGCGGGAGGTCAAGAGACCCAGTACTTC. Its protein product is CATSKAGGQETQYF.

This rearrangement joins TRBV7-9 to TRBJ2-6; 9 bases align to TRBD1. CDR1 and CDR2 (germline): SEHNR, FQNEAQ (reference sequence). The CDR3 has 16 residues. The V gene end was trimmed by 5 bases and the J gene end by 0 bases; junction bases not matched to a gene: 2. The CDR3 sequence: CASSRTGDSGANVLTF. DNA of the CDR3: TGTGCCAGCAGCCGGACAGGGGACTCTGGGGCCAACGTCCTGACTTTC.

The rearrangement joins TRBV9 to TRBJ2-3; the match to TRBD2 covers 12 bases. The J segment lost 3 bases and the V segment lost 3 bases, leaving 2 bases of the junction unmatched. The CDR3 runs 15 residues. Germline assignment: CDR1 SGDLS and CDR2 YYNGEE. CDR3 in DNA: TGTGCCAGCAGCGCTAGCGGGAGGGGAACAGATACGCAGTATTTT. It codes for CASSASGRGTDTQYF.

This rearrangement joins TRBV3-1 to TRBJ2-1; TRBD2 might be the D (6 bases). The CDR3 spans 16 residues. The V and J ends lost 0 bases and 6 bases respectively, with 15 bases between them. The V gene's germline CDR1 is LGHDT and CDR2 YNNKEL (reference sequence). The CDR3 DNA follows: TGTGCCAGCAGCCAAGATCCGCGACGGGAGCTCAATGAGCAGTTCTTC. Protein product: CASSQDPRRELNEQFF.

The rearrangement joins TRBV10-3 to TRBJ2-5; TRBD1 agrees at 9 bases. Germline lookup yields CDR1 ENHRY and CDR2 SYGVKD. Trimming removed 6 bases from V and 2 bases from J; junction bases left unmatched: 1. The CDR3 loop spans 13 amino acids. The CDR3: CAIRTGGQETQYF. Here the CDR3 DNA reads TGTGCCATCAGGACAGGGGGACAAGAGACCCAGTACTTC.

This clonotype has only a few counts. V is TRBV5-1 and J is TRBJ2-3, with 9 positions matching TRBD2. Germline V gene data show CDR1 as SGHRS and CDR2 as YFSETQ. The CDR3 totals 16 residues. V lost 4 bases, J lost 2 bases, and 8 bases stayed unmatched. CDR3 DNA sequence: TGCGCCAGCAGCCCTGAGCCTAGCGGGAACACAGATACGCAGTATTTT. As protein: CASSPEPSGNTDTQYF.

This clonotype was seen at least ten times. DNA of the CDR3: TGCGCCAGCAGTTCCTCGACCGCGGGCAATTCACCCCTCCACTTT. Protein sequence: CASSSSTAGNSPLHF. The chain is built from TRBV5-1 and TRBJ1-6, with D unresolved. The CDR3 consists of 15 residues. Per germline, CDR1 SGHRS and CDR2 YFSETQ. The V and J ends lost 5 bases and 7 bases respectively, with 16 bases between them.

This clonotype was observed a handful of times. This chain uses TRBV18 with TRBJ1-2; D gene uncertain. Trimming cost V 3 bases and J 12 bases, with 11 bases left between them. This CDR3 region has 11 residues. Germline assignment: CDR1 KGHSH and CDR2 LQKENI. CDR3 protein: CASSPLVRNTF. The CDR3 DNA sequence: TGTGCCAGCTCACCTTTGGTGAGGAACACCTTC.

This clonotype was seen a few times. The J gene is TRBJ1-6, the V gene TRBV10-2; D is ambiguous. Germline assignment: CDR1 WSHSY and CDR2 SAAADI. Deletions cut 5 bases from V and 6 bases from J, with 5 bases between. This CDR3 region has 12 residues. CDR3 region: CASSMVNSPLHF. Written as DNA, the CDR3 is TGCGCCAGCAGTATGGTTAATTCACCCCTCCACTTT.

The chain uses TRBV12-3 or TRBV12-4 and TRBJ2-7, with D perhaps matching TRBD1 (5 bases). There are 14 residues in the CDR3. Deletions cut 4 bases from V and 4 bases from J, with 14 bases between. The CDR3 sequence: CASSSHRRAYEQYF. CDR3 sequence (DNA): TGTGCCAGCAGTTCCCACAGGAGAGCTTACGAGCAGTACTTC.

A few counts support this clonotype. The chain recombines TRBV20-1 with TRBJ2-1, with 13 bases lining up with TRBD2. From germline, CDR1 is DFQATT and CDR2 SNEGSKA (reference sequence). This CDR3 is built from 16 residues. Trimming removed 1 base from V and 5 bases from J; junction bases left unmatched: 5. The DNA of the CDR3 is TGCAGTGCTAGAGCCCCGGGACTAGCGGGAAACAATGAGCAGTTCTTC. Translation: CSARAPGLAGNNEQFF.

A few counts support this clonotype. The V and J genes are TRBV29-1 and TRBJ2-7; 9 positions match TRBD1. The CDR3 length is 13 residues. The V gene end was trimmed by 5 bases and the J gene end by 4 bases; junction bases not matched to a gene: 6. Germline V CDR1 and CDR2: SQVTM, ANQGSEA. The CDR3 DNA sequence: TGCAGCGTTCAGACAGGGGGAGGGTACGAGCAGTACTTC. Translating it yields CSVQTGGGYEQYF.

The V and J genes are TRBV5-1 and TRBJ2-3; D might be TRBD2 (5 bases). CDR3 length equals 18 residues. The V gene's germline CDR1 is SGHRS and CDR2 YFSETQ. V was cut by 4 bases and J by 5 bases, with 26 bases left in between. The chain's CDR3 is CASSGTLLWGAQVDTQYF. The CDR3 region has the DNA TGCGCCAGCAGCGGTACCCTCCTTTGGGGAGCGCAGGTAGATACGCAGTATTTT.

The sample holds a few counts of this clonotype. J is TRBJ1-1 and V is TRBV6-2 or TRBV6-3, with TRBD1 as a possible D gene (5 bases). The CDR3 runs to 16 residues. V lost 6 bases and J lost 1, with 18 bases in between. The V gene's germline CDR1 is MNHEY and CDR2 SVGEGT. The CDR3 DNA sequence: TGTGCCAGCAGAGACGGCCCGGGACGCAAGAACACTGAAGCTTTCTTT. This encodes CASRDGPGRKNTEAFF.

The CDR3 sequence: CASSPSSPRETQYF. CDR3 DNA: TGCGCCAGCAGCCCCTCCTCCCCAAGGGAGACCCAGTACTTC. The rearrangement links TRBV5-1 to TRBJ2-5; D is uncertain. Trimming took 4 bases from V and 5 from J, leaving 15 bases between them. The CDR3 contains 14 residues. The germline V gene has CDR1 SGHRS and CDR2 YFSETQ.

The rearrangement joins TRBV7-9 to TRBJ2-5; TRBD2 is a possible D gene (6 bases). CDR1 and CDR2 from the germline V gene are SEHNR and FQNEAQ (reference sequence). There are 14 residues in the CDR3. V lost 3 bases and J lost 2, with 10 bases in between. The CDR3 DNA sequence: TGTGCCAGCAGCTTCCCGGGGGTGCAAGAGACCCAGTACTTC. Amino acid sequence: CASSFPGVQETQYF.

The J gene is TRBJ2-2, the V gene TRBV12-3 or TRBV12-4; D is perhaps TRBD1 (5 bases). This CDR3 comprises 17 residues. V was trimmed by 3 bases and J by 0 bases, leaving 14 bases between them. CDR3 nucleotide sequence: TGTGCCAGCAGTTTCTCGTCGTCAGGGTCGAACACCGGGGAGCTGTTTTTT. This sequence encodes CASSFSSSGSNTGELFF.

This chain connects TRBV12-3 or TRBV12-4 to TRBJ2-1, with TRBD1 as a possible D gene (5 bases). Trimming left V 1 base short and J 4 bases short, with 11 bases between. The CDR3 totals 15 residues. CDR3 DNA: TGTGCCAGCAGTTTAGGGCAGGGTCAGTACAATGAGCAGTTCTTC. This translates into CASSLGQGQYNEQFF.

For this clonotype: Compared with germline, one end of the junction differs, possibly owing to a read error. The gene calls are TRBV7-9 and TRBJ1-6; D is undetermined. Germline loops: CDR1 SEHNR, CDR2 FQNEAQ (reference sequence). CDR3 size: 13 residues. CDR3 DNA sequence: TGTGCCAGAAGCTTACAGTTAGGATCACCCCTCCACTTT. It translates to CARSLQLGSPLHF. Combining the CDR3 with reference TRBV7-9 and TRBJ1-6 gives the whole variable domain DTGVSQNPRHKITKRGQNVTFRCDPISEHNRLYWYRQTLGQGPEFLTYFQNEAQLEKSRLLSDRFSAERPKGSFSTLEIQRTEQGDSAMYLCARSLQLGSPLHFGNGTRLTVT.

This rearrangement joins TRBV6-5 to TRBJ1-1, with a tentative D call TRBD1 (6 bases). The CDR3 runs to 15 residues. Trimming stripped 4 bases from V and 3 bases from J, with 15 bases between. CDR1 and CDR2 from the germline V gene are MNHEY and SVGAGI. Here the CDR3 DNA reads TGTGCCAGCAGTTGGACAAGGGGGGAAGACACTGAAGCTTTCTTT. It codes for CASSWTRGEDTEAFF.

This clonotype has at least ten counts. This rearrangement joins TRBV7-8 to TRBJ2-5; D is unresolved. Looked up from germline, CDR1 is SGHVS and CDR2 is FQNEAQ. V was pared by 1 base and J by 6 bases, with 6 bases between. The CDR3 length is 12 residues. The CDR3 is CASSLDRKTQYF. The CDR3 coding sequence is TGTGCCAGCAGCTTAGATCGGAAGACCCAGTACTTC.